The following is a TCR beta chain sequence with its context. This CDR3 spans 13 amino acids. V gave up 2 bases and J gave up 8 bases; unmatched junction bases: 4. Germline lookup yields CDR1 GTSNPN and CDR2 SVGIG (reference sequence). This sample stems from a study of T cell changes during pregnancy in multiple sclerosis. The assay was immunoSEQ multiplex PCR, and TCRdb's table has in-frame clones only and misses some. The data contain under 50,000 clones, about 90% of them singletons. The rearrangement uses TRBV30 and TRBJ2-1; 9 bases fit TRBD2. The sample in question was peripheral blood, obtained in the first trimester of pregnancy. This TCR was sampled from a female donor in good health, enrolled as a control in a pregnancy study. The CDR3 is CAWSRTSADEQFF. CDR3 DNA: TGTGCCTGGAGTCGGACTAGCGCGGATGAGCAGTTCTTC.